The clone carrying this TCR beta chain has just a few counts. CDR3 size: 14 residues. Deletions cut 4 bases from V and 0 bases from J, with 9 bases between. CDR1 and CDR2 (germline): LGHNA, YSLEER. The assay was immunoSEQ multiplex PCR, and TCRdb's table has in-frame clones only and misses some. The sample lists roughly 180,000 clones; under 90% were seen once. The sample originates from a study of cytotoxic CD8 clonotypes in ibrutinib-treated CLL. The origin of this receptor is a human donor with chronic lymphocytic leukemia. The chain couples TRBV4-3 to TRBJ1-1, with a tentative D call TRBD1 (5 bases). Material: PBMCs, obtained after 24 months of ibrutinib treatment. The CDR3 bases are TGCGCCAGCAGCCTGGGACTTTTGAACACTGAAGCTTTCTTT. Translated: CASSLGLLNTEAFF.